The 25 T cell receptor beta chains presented below share a single source sample, sequenced in a study of blood T cell repertoires in COVID-19. Clones were read by immunoSEQ multiplex PCR, and TCRdb kept only the in-frame ones, dropping some. The table records 280,000 or so clones, about 88% of them present only once. The sequenced sample consisted of peripheral blood. All receptors come from an older woman with acute or convalescent COVID-19.

The rearrangement joins TRBV24-1 to TRBJ1-5; D call uncertain. Germline assignment: CDR1 KGHDR and CDR2 SFDVKD. V shed 3 bases and J shed 6 bases, with 11 bases lying between them. The CDR3 sequence is 14 residues long. As DNA, the CDR3 is TGTGCCACCAGTGATCCGGGGATTAGTCAGCCCCAGCATTTT. Translated, it gives CATSDPGISQPQHF.

The V and J genes are TRBV28 and TRBJ2-2; possibly TRBD1 for D (6 bases). This CDR3 is 14 amino acids long. Per germline, CDR1 MDHEN and CDR2 SYDVKM. Trimming took 5 bases from V and 6 from J, leaving 13 bases between them. The CDR3 DNA reads as TGTGCCAGCAGTCCGGACAGCAGGGCCGGGGAGCTGTTTTTT. Amino acids: CASSPDSRAGELFF.

The chain links TRBV11-3 to TRBJ2-2; D gene ambiguous. The CDR3 sequence is 12 residues long. V was shortened by 5 bases and J by 6 bases, with 7 bases between the two germline ends. CDR1 and CDR2 (germline): SGHNT, YENEEA. The CDR3 DNA sequence: TGTGCCAGCAGCCCCCGGGCCGGGGAGCTGTTTTTT. Amino acid sequence: CASSPRAGELFF.

V usage is TRBV7-9 and J usage is TRBJ1-6; no firm D call. Germline V gives CDR1 SEHNR, CDR2 FQNEAQ (reference sequence). This CDR3 contains 13 residues. V lost 5 bases and J 7 bases, leaving 9 bases between the germline ends. CDR3 region: CASSPVSNSPLHF. CDR3 in DNA: TGTGCCAGCAGCCCAGTTAGCAATTCACCCCTCCACTTT.

The rearrangement joins TRBV11-2 to TRBJ2-5; perhaps TRBD2 as D (6 bases). Germline V gene lookup returns CDR1 SGHAT and CDR2 FQNNGV. The CDR3 loop spans 14 amino acids. V was clipped by 5 bases and J by 5 bases, with 15 bases between them. CDR3 nucleotide sequence: TGTGCCAGCAGCCCCTACCGCGGGGTTGAGACCCAGTACTTC. The encoded protein is CASSPYRGVETQYF.

This sequence joins TRBV28 and TRBJ1-6; D possibly corresponds to TRBD1 (5 bases). Germline V gives CDR1 MDHEN, CDR2 SYDVKM. Trimming cost V 7 bases and J 7 bases, with 17 bases left between them. The CDR3 loop spans 15 amino acids. The CDR3 reads CASTPRGGYNSPLHF. Here the CDR3 DNA reads TGTGCCAGCACACCCCGGGGGGGATACAATTCACCCCTCCACTTT.

The rearrangement links TRBV30 to TRBJ2-1, with 7 nucleotides matching TRBD2. The length of the CDR3 is 11 residues. Germline V CDR1 and CDR2: GTSNPN, SVGIG (reference sequence). After removal of 5 bases from V and 6 bases from J, the junction contained 1 base not matched to a gene. CDR3 DNA: TGTGCCTGGGGCGGGGGCAATGAGCAGTTCTTC. Protein sequence: CAWGGGNEQFF. The complete variable domain, with remaining parts taken from reference TRBV30 and TRBJ2-1, reads SQTIHQWPATLVQPVGSPLSLECTVEGTSNPNLYWYRQAAGRGLQLLFYSVGIGQISSEVPQNLSASRPQDRQFILSSKKLLLSDSGFYLCAWGGGNEQFFGPGTRLTVL.

The table lists this clone with a few counts. V is TRBV5-1 and J is TRBJ2-5; 9 bases are a match to TRBD2. Germline V CDR1 and CDR2: SGHRS, YFSETQ. Germline trimming cut 4 bases from V and 3 bases from J; bases unmatched to any gene: 7. The CDR3 is 15 amino acids. The CDR3 nucleotides are TGCGCCAGCAGCAGATCGGGACTAGCAGAAGAGACCCAGTACTTC. Amino acids: CASSRSGLAEETQYF.

V and J are TRBV4-1 and TRBJ1-4, with D possibly TRBD1 on 5 matching bases. The CDR3 has 16 residues. Germline V lookup: CDR1 MGHRA, CDR2 YSYEKL. The ends were cut back, 0 bases at V and 5 bases at J, with 13 bases in the middle. The CDR3 region has the DNA TGCGCCAGCAGCCAAGATAATCGGGGGGGAAATGAAAAACTGTTTTTT. It codes for CASSQDNRGGNEKLFF.

This clone was seen only a few times. This CDR3 is CASSPSTGVGEAFF. In DNA form, the CDR3 reads TGTGCCAGCTCACCCTCTACAGGGGTTGGTGAAGCTTTCTTT. The chain uses TRBV18 and TRBJ1-1, with 7 nucleotides matching TRBD1. With 3 bases clipped from V and 7 bases from J, the junction kept 8 bases outside the gene matches. The germline V gene encodes CDR1 KGHSH and CDR2 LQKENI. The CDR3 spans 14 residues.

The rearrangement links TRBV9 to TRBJ1-2; perhaps TRBD1 as D (6 bases). Germline V gene lookup returns CDR1 SGDLS and CDR2 YYNGEE. CDR3 length equals 15 residues. V lost 0 bases and J lost 4, with 13 bases in between. The CDR3 loop reads CASSVGLGQIYGYTF. CDR3 DNA: TGTGCCAGCAGCGTAGGACTTGGACAGATCTATGGCTACACCTTC.

The chain employs TRBV7-8 and TRBJ2-2; TRBD1 aligns across 9 bases. Germline-derived CDR1 and CDR2 are SGHVS and FQNEAQ. The CDR3 covers 16 residues. V was clipped by 3 bases and J by 7 bases; unmatched bases: 9. CDR3 sequence reads: CASSFKARTGVGELFF. CDR3 bases: TGTGCCAGCAGCTTCAAGGCCCGGACAGGGGTCGGGGAGCTGTTTTTT.

The chain recombines TRBV27 with TRBJ2-1; possibly TRBD1 for D (6 bases). The V and J ends lost 2 bases and 5 bases respectively, with 13 bases between them. Germline values: CDR1 MNHEY, CDR2 SMNVEV (reference sequence). The CDR3 is 15 residues long. The CDR3 reads CASSLTGSPDNEQFF. Here the CDR3 DNA reads TGTGCCAGCAGTTTAACAGGGTCCCCTGACAATGAGCAGTTCTTC.

The chain carries TRBV5-4 and TRBJ2-2; the D gene is possibly TRBD2 (5 bases). The CDR3 contains 16 residues. Germline loops: CDR1 SGHNT, CDR2 YYREEE (reference sequence). Trimming shortened V by 0 bases and J by 3 bases, and 12 bases separated the two germline ends. For the CDR3, the DNA is TGTGCCAGCAGCTTGGGAGCGGCTGGAGACACCGGGGAGCTGTTTTTT. This sequence encodes CASSLGAAGDTGELFF.

The chain recombines TRBV4-2 with TRBJ1-5, with TRBD1 as a possible D gene (6 bases). In germline, CDR1 is LGHNA, CDR2 YNFKEQ. The CDR3 totals 15 residues. The ends were cut back, 0 bases at V and 7 bases at J, with 13 bases in the middle. This CDR3 is CASSQDPTGSQPQHF. The CDR3 DNA reads TGTGCCAGCAGCCAAGATCCAACAGGGAGCCAGCCCCAGCATTTT.

V and J are TRBV6-2 or TRBV6-3 and TRBJ1-1; a weak D match, TRBD1 (6 bases). CDR1 and CDR2 from the germline V gene are MNHEY and SVGEGT. The germline V and J ends were trimmed by 4 bases and 6 bases, with 15 bases remaining between them. The CDR3 is 14 amino acids. CDR3 DNA sequence: TGTGCCAGCAGTTCCTTGAGCAGGGGCGCTGAAGCTTTCTTT. Its translation is CASSSLSRGAEAFF.

V usage is TRBV7-2 and J usage is TRBJ2-1; 7 nucleotides align to TRBD2. Trimming at V came to 0 bases and at J to 10 bases, leaving 3 bases not matched to a gene. The CDR3 spans 13 residues. Germline V gene data show CDR1 as SGHTA and CDR2 as FQGNSA. The DNA for the CDR3 is TGTGCCAGCAGCTTAGCTAGCGGGCCCGAGCAGTTCTTC. Encoded protein: CASSLASGPEQFF.

The gene calls are TRBV4-2 and TRBJ2-1, with 11 bases that match TRBD2. The CDR3 covers 16 residues. V lost 3 bases, J lost 7 bases, and 8 bases stayed unmatched. Germline values: CDR1 LGHNA, CDR2 YNFKEQ. The CDR3 loop reads CASSQDTSGSINEQFF. CDR3 coding DNA: TGTGCCAGCAGCCAGGATACTAGCGGGAGCATAAATGAGCAGTTCTTC.

In this sample, this clone turned up once. This rearrangement joins TRBV6-2 or TRBV6-3 to TRBJ1-2; the D is unclear. The germline V gene encodes CDR1 MNHEY and CDR2 SVGEGT. The CDR3 extends over 13 amino acids. V was clipped by 6 bases and J by 8 bases, with 16 bases between them. Here the CDR3 reads CASSPYRGNGYTF. CDR3 nucleotides: TGTGCCAGCAGCCCCTATAGAGGGAACGGCTACACCTTC.

This clone was observed a single time. J is TRBJ2-7 and V is TRBV3-1 (or the pseudogene TRBV3-2); TRBD1 matches 7 bases. V shed 4 bases and J 2 bases; nucleotides not matched to a gene: 5. This CDR3 spans 14 amino acids. Germline CDR1 LGHDT, CDR2 YNNKEL (reference sequence). CDR3 region: CASSRQGGPYEQYF. CDR3 nucleotide sequence: TGTGCCAGCAGCCGACAGGGTGGGCCCTACGAGCAGTACTTC.

The chain couples TRBV3-1 (or the pseudogene TRBV3-2) to TRBJ2-7; D is unresolved. V was clipped by 1 base and J by 5 bases, with 15 bases between them. CDR1 and CDR2 from the germline V gene are LGHDT and YNNKEL (reference sequence). This CDR3 is 15 amino acids long. The CDR3 DNA follows: TGTGCCAGCAGCCAAGGGGTGGGCCCCAGGAACGAGCAGTACTTC. It encodes CASSQGVGPRNEQYF.

This clone was seen repeatedly, ten times or more. The chain recombines TRBV4-1 with TRBJ1-6; a possible D gene is TRBD1 (5 bases). Per the germline V gene, CDR1 is MGHRA and CDR2 is YSYEKL. Trimming removed 7 bases from V and 11 bases from J, with 24 bases in between. This CDR3 has 16 residues. The CDR3 loop is CASTNPIQGGLPPLHF. The CDR3 nucleotides read TGCGCCAGCACCAATCCCATCCAGGGAGGCCTCCCACCCCTCCACTTT.

The CDR3: CASSPRSTGVGDTEAFF. In DNA, the CDR3 is TGTGCCAGCTCACCCCGGAGTACAGGGGTAGGGGACACTGAAGCTTTCTTT. V usage is TRBV18 and J usage is TRBJ1-1, with 7 bases matching TRBD1. This CDR3 comprises 17 residues. V gave up 3 bases and J gave up 3 bases; unmatched junction bases: 13. CDR1 and CDR2 from the germline V gene are KGHSH and LQKENI.

The chain employs TRBV11-2 and TRBJ1-2; 8 bases map to TRBD1. J was trimmed by 8 bases and V by 4 bases; bases with no gene match: 12. The germline gives CDR1 SGHAT, CDR2 FQNNGV. There are 15 residues in the CDR3. The DNA of the CDR3 is TGTGCCAGCAGCTCTTCCGGGACAGGAGGGTACGGCTACACCTTC. Its translation is CASSSSGTGGYGYTF.

This chain connects TRBV9 to TRBJ2-7; D perhaps matches TRBD1 (5 bases). The germline gives CDR1 SGDLS, CDR2 YYNGEE. The CDR3 consists of 12 residues. Trimming took 3 bases from V and 6 from J, leaving 10 bases between them. The CDR3 sequence is CASSDQGTEQYF. CDR3 sequence (DNA): TGTGCCAGCAGCGATCAGGGTACCGAGCAGTACTTC.